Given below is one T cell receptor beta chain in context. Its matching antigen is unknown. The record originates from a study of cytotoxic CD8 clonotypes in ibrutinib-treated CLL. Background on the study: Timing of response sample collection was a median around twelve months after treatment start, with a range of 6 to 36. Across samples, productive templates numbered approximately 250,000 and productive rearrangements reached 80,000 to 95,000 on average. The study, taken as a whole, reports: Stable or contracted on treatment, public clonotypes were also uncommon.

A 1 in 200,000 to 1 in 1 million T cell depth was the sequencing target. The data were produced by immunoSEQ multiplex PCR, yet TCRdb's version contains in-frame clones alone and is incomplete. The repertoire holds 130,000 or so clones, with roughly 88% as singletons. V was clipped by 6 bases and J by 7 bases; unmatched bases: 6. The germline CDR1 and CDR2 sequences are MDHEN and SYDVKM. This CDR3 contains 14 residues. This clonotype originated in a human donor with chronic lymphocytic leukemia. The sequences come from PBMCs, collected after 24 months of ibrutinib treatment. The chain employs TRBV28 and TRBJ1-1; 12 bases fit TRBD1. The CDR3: CASSWDRGRGEAFF. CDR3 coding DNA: TGTGCCAGCAGCTGGGACAGGGGGCGCGGTGAAGCTTTCTTT.